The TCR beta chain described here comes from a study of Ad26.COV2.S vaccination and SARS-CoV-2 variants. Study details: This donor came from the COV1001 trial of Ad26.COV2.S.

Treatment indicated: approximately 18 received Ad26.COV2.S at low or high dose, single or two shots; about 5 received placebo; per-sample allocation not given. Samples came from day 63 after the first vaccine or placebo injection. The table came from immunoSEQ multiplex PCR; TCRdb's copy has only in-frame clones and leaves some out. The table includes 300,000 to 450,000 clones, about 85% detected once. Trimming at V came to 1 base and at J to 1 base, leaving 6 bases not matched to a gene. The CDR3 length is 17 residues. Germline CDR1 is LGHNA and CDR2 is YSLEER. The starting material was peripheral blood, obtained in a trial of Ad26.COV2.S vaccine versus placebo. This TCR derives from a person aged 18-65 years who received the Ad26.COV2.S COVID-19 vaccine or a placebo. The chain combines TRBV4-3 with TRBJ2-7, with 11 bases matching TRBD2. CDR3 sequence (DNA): TGCGCCAGCAGCCAAGGGGGGGGACTAGCGGAATCCTACGAGCAGTACTTC. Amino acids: CASSQGGGLAESYEQYF.